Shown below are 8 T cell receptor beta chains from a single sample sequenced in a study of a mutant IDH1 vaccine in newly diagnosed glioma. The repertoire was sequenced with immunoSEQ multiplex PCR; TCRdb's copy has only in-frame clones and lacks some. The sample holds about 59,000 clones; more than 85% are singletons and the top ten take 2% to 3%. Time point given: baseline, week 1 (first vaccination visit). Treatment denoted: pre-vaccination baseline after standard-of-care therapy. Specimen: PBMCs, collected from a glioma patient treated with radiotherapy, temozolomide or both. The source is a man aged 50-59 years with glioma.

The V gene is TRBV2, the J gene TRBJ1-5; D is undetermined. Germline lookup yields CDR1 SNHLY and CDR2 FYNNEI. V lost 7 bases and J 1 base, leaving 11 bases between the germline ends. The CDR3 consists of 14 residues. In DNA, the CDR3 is TGTGCCAGCATCCGGGTAAGAAGCAATCAGCCCCAGCATTTT. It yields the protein CASIRVRSNQPQHF.

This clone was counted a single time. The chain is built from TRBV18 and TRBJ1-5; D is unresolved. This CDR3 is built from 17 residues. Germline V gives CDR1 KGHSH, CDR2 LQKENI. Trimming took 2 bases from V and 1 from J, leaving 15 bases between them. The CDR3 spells CASSPAGLTGSNQPQHF. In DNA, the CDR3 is TGTGCCAGCTCACCAGCAGGCCTAACGGGGAGCAATCAGCCCCAGCATTTT. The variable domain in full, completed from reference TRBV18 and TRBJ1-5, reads NAGVMQNPRHLVRRRGQEARLRCSPMKGHSHVYWYRQLPEEGLKFMVYLQKENIIDESGMPKERFSAEFPKEGPSILRIQQVVRGDSAAYFCASSPAGLTGSNQPQHFGDGTRLSIL.

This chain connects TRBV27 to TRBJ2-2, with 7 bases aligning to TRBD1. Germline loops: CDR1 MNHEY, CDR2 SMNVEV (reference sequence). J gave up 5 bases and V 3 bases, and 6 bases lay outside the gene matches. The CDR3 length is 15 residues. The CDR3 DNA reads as TGTGCCAGCAGTTTGCTCCGGACAGGAACCGGGGAGCTGTTTTTT. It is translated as CASSLLRTGTGELFF.

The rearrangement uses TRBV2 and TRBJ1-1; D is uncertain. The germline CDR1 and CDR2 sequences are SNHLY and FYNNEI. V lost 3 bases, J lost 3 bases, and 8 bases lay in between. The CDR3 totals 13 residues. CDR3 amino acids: CASSDGGDTEAFF. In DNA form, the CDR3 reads TGTGCCAGCAGTGATGGTGGGGACACTGAAGCTTTCTTT. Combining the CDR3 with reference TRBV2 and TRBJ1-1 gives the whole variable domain EPEVTQTPSHQVTQMGQEVILRCVPISNHLYFYWYRQILGQKVEFLVSFYNNEISEKSEIFDDQFSVERPDGSNFTLKIRSTKLEDSAMYFCASSDGGDTEAFFGQGTRLTVV.

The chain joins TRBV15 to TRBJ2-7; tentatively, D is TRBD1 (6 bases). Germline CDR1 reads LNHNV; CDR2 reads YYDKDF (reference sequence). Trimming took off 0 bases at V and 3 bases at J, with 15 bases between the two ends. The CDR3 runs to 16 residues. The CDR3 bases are TGTGCCACCAGCAGAGATCTTCCAGGGGCAGGCTACGAGCAGTACTTC. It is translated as CATSRDLPGAGYEQYF.

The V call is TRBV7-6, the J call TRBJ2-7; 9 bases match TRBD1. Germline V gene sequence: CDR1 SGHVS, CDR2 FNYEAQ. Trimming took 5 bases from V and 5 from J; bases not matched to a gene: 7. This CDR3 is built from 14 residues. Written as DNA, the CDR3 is TGTGCCAGCAGCCTGACAGGGGGATTCAACGAGCAGTACTTC. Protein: CASSLTGGFNEQYF.

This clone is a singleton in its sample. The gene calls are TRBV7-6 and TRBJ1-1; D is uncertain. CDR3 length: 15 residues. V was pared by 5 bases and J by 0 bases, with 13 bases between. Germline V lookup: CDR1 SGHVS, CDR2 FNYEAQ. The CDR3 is CASSPPEGLNTEAFF. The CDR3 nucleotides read TGTGCCAGCAGCCCACCGGAAGGCTTGAACACTGAAGCTTTCTTT.

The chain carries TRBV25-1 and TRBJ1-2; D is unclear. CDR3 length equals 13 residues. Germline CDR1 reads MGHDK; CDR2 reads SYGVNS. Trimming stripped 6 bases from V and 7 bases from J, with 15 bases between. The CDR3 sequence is CASRPEGSSGYTF. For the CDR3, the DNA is TGTGCCAGCAGACCAGAAGGGTCGAGTGGCTACACCTTC.